This T cell receptor (beta chain) comes out of a study of response to subunit inactivated influenza vaccine. TCRdb used MiXCR to reprocess the RT-PCR reads, holding one entry per CDR3 protein. The table lists roughly 520,000 distinct CDR3 sequences, 25% of them singletons. The CDR3 has 13 residues. Germline V CDR1 and CDR2: SQVTM, ANQGSEA. The V gene lost 7 bases and the J gene lost 0 bases, with 10 bases spanning the gap. This clonotype showed up just a few times. The chain uses TRBV29-1 and TRBJ1-3; tentatively, D is TRBD1 (5 bases). This receptor was taken from a man aged 50-59 years who received an inactivated influenza vaccine. Material: CD4+ T cells sorted from PBMCs, obtained roughly 5 days after vaccination. CDR3 protein: CSGGGGSGNTIYF. The CDR3 nucleotides are TGCAGCGGGGGTGGGGGCTCTGGAAACACCATATATTTT. Using reference TRBV29-1 and TRBJ1-3 for the parts outside the CDR3, the full variable domain is SAVISQKPSRDICQRGTSLTIQCQVDSQVTMMFWYRQQPGQSLTLIATANQGSEATYESGFVIDKFPISRPNLTFSTLTVSNMSPEDSSIYLCSGGGGSGNTIYFGEGSWLTVV.